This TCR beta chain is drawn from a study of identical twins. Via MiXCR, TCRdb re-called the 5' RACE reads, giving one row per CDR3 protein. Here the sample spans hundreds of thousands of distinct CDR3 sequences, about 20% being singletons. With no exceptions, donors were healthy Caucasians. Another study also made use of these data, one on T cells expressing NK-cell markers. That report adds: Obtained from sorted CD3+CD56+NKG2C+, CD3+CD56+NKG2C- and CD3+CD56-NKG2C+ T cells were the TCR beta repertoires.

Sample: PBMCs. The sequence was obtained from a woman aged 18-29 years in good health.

CDR3 sequence (DNA): TGTGCCAGCAGTCCCTTGGGTTCTCAAGGCTACACCTTC. This gives the protein CASSPLGSQGYTF. V gene TRBV12-3 or TRBV12-4 combines with J gene TRBJ1-2; D gene unclear. The CDR3 loop spans 13 amino acids. V lost 5 bases and J lost 8, with 15 bases in between.